These T cell receptor beta chains were read from a single sample in a study of blood T cell repertoires in COVID-19. The assay was immunoSEQ multiplex PCR, and TCRdb's table has in-frame clones only and misses some. The top ten clones hold 5% to 7.5% of a sample with about 130,000 clones, less than 90% of them seen once. The sequenced sample was peripheral blood. These receptors came from a man older than 75 with active or convalescent COVID-19. CDR3s include the opening cysteine and the closing phenylalanine or tryptophan. D genes are given only for firm matches. Size tells how often a clone was seen (once, few, many) or the class of an expanded clone, and some rows leave it out.

d_gene	v_gene	j_gene	abundance	CDR3aa	CDR3nt
TRBD1	TRBV7-2	TRBJ1-1	-	CASSFRGRLSREAFF	TGTGCCAGCAGCTTCAGGGGGCGGCTCTCCCGTGAAGCTTTCTTT
-	TRBV3-1/TRBV3-2	TRBJ2-3	-	CASSQDLATDTQYF	TGTGCCAGCAGCCAAGACCTAGCGACAGATACGCAGTATTTT
-	TRBV10-3	TRBJ2-7	-	CAINKGLGTTGEQYF	TGTGCCATTAACAAGGGGTTGGGTACTACTGGAGAGCAGTACTTC
TRBD1	TRBV18	TRBJ2-2	-	CASSPPSTGPNTGELFF	TGTGCCAGCTCACCACCCTCGACAGGGCCGAACACCGGGGAGCTGTTTTTT
-	TRBV9	TRBJ2-1	-	CASSVELTDYNEQFF	TGTGCCAGCAGCGTAGAGCTGACAGACTACAATGAGCAGTTCTTC
TRBD1	TRBV5-1	TRBJ2-2	-	CASSLYRGGNTGELFF	TGCGCCAGCAGCTTGTACAGGGGCGGCAACACCGGGGAGCTGTTTTTT
-	TRBV14	TRBJ1-2	-	CASSPGWDYGYTF	TGTGCCAGCTCTCCGGGTTGGGACTATGGCTACACCTTC
TRBD1	TRBV27	TRBJ1-2	-	CASSTPRTGGYTF	TGTGCCAGCAGTACGCCGAGGACAGGGGGCTACACCTTC
TRBD1	TRBV5-1	TRBJ2-3	-	CASSLATFGQDRQYF	TGCGCCAGCAGCTTGGCGACCTTTGGACAGGACCGGCAGTATTTT
TRBD1	TRBV19	TRBJ1-5	-	CASSNTGGSGNQPQHF	TGTGCCAGTAGTAATACAGGGGGCTCAGGCAATCAGCCCCAGCATTTT
TRBD2	TRBV29-1	TRBJ2-1	-	CSVALAGYNEQFF	TGCAGCGTTGCACTAGCGGGATACAATGAGCAGTTCTTC
TRBD1	TRBV5-1	TRBJ2-1	-	CASRVDRGSYNEQFF	TGCGCCAGCAGAGTGGACAGGGGCTCCTACAATGAGCAGTTCTTC
TRBD2	TRBV3-1/TRBV3-2	TRBJ2-1	-	CASRTSGGGYNEQFF	TGTGCCAGCAGAACTAGCGGGGGGGGCTACAATGAGCAGTTCTTC
-	TRBV6-2/TRBV6-3	TRBJ2-6	-	CASSPGQGGNSGANVLTF	TGTGCCAGCAGCCCCGGACAGGGAGGGAACTCTGGGGCCAACGTCCTGACTTTC
TRBD1	TRBV7-8	TRBJ2-7	-	CASSLTGNEQYF	TGTGCCAGCAGCCTGACAGGGAACGAGCAGTACTTC
-	TRBV12-3/TRBV12-4	TRBJ2-3	-	CASSLVSSDTQYF	TGTGCCAGCAGTTTAGTGAGTTCGGATACGCAGTATTTT
-	TRBV5-1	TRBJ1-5	-	CASSLDNNSNQPQHF	TGCGCCAGCAGCCTGGACAACAATAGCAATCAGCCCCAGCATTTT
TRBD1	TRBV9	TRBJ1-3	-	CASSVDRGGNTIYF	TGTGCCAGCAGCGTAGACAGGGGTGGAAACACCATATATTTT
-	TRBV27	TRBJ2-4	-	CASSPSGGGRNIQYF	TGTGCCAGCAGTCCCTCGGGGGGCGGTCGAAACATTCAGTACTTC
-	TRBV6-5	TRBJ1-3	-	CASSPDWSSGNTIYF	TGTGCCAGCAGCCCGGACTGGAGCTCTGGAAACACCATATATTTT
TRBD2	TRBV10-3	TRBJ2-7	many	CAINLAGGPYEQYF	TGTGCCATCAATCTAGCGGGGGGCCCTTACGAGCAGTACTTC
-	TRBV5-1	TRBJ2-1	-	CASSLGTTYTDNEQFF	TGCGCCAGCAGCTTGGGGACTACCTATACTGACAATGAGCAGTTCTTC
-	TRBV7-9	TRBJ2-7	-	CASSFFSAGYEQYF	TGTGCCAGCAGCTTTTTCTCGGCAGGCTACGAGCAGTACTTC
-	TRBV27	TRBJ2-7	-	CASSPWTGRGNEQYF	TGTGCCAGCAGTCCCTGGACAGGGAGGGGGAACGAGCAGTACTTC
TRBD2	TRBV12-5	TRBJ2-5	once	CASGLVRGTSDYQETQYF	TGTGCTAGTGGTTTGGTACGGGGGACTAGCGACTACCAAGAGACCCAGTACTTC
-	TRBV12-5	TRBJ2-7	medium-sized	CASGLSGNTYEQYF	TGTGCTAGTGGTTTGTCAGGGAATACCTACGAGCAGTACTTC
-	TRBV7-2	TRBJ2-2	-	CASSSPGTGELFF	TGTGCCAGCAGCTCCCCAGGTACCGGGGAGCTGTTTTTT
-	TRBV7-9	TRBJ1-4	-	CASSRPTAPATNEKLFF	TGTGCCAGCAGCCGACCGACAGCCCCCGCAACTAATGAAAAACTGTTTTTT
-	TRBV6-1	TRBJ1-3	-	CASSEFGSSGNTIYF	TGTGCCAGCAGTGAATTCGGGAGCTCTGGAAACACCATATATTTT
TRBD1	TRBV5-1	TRBJ2-7	-	CASSRGQGAYEQYF	TGCGCCAGCAGCCGGGGACAGGGGGCCTACGAGCAGTACTTC
-	TRBV3-1/TRBV3-2	TRBJ2-2	-	CASSQVGLASTGELFF	TGTGCCAGCAGCCAAGTTGGTCTAGCGAGCACCGGGGAGCTGTTTTTT
-	TRBV5-4	TRBJ1-1	once	CASSYRNTEAFF	TGTGCCAGCAGCTATCGGAACACTGAAGCTTTCTTT
TRBD1	TRBV2	TRBJ1-2	-	CASRRDRSNYGYTF	TGTGCCAGCAGGAGGGACAGGAGTAACTATGGCTACACCTTC
TRBD1	TRBV18	TRBJ2-2	-	CASSPRDRGVGGELFF	TGTGCCAGCTCACCTCGGGACAGGGGTGTTGGCGGGGAGCTGTTTTTT
-	TRBV5-1	TRBJ1-5	-	CASSPGEPLGNQPQHF	TGCGCCAGCAGCCCCGGAGAGCCGTTGGGCAATCAGCCCCAGCATTTT
TRBD1	TRBV19	TRBJ1-2	-	CASSISPADRGYGYTF	TGTGCCAGTAGTATTTCCCCCGCGGACAGGGGCTATGGCTACACCTTC
-	TRBV10-3	TRBJ1-2	-	CAISPGQSGYTF	TGTGCCATCAGCCCCGGACAGTCCGGCTACACCTTC
-	TRBV7-2	TRBJ2-2	-	CASSFRGAEELFF	TGTGCCAGCAGCTTCCGGGGGGCGGAGGAGCTGTTTTTT